This entry lists 21 T cell receptor beta chains sequenced from one sample in a study of identical twins. A single record per CDR3 protein comes from TCRdb applying MiXCR to the 5' RACE reads. Among 1.5 million to 2 million distinct CDR3 sequences listed, about 32% were seen once. Specimen: cord blood. These receptors were taken from a newborn girl in good health.

This chain uses TRBV4-1 with TRBJ1-5; D unclear. Germline V lookup: CDR1 MGHRA, CDR2 YSYEKL. This CDR3 has 17 amino acids. Trimming pared 1 base from V and 1 base from J, leaving 14 bases between. The CDR3 reads CASSQGAGTLSNQPQHF. Written as DNA, the CDR3 is TGCGCCAGCAGCCAAGGGGCAGGAACATTAAGCAATCAGCCCCAGCATTTT.

The chain carries TRBV10-2 and TRBJ2-3; 14 nucleotides agree with TRBD2. Trimming took 7 bases from V and 4 from J; bases not matched to a gene: 22. Germline-derived CDR1 and CDR2 are WSHSY and SAAADI. The CDR3 contains 21 residues. As DNA, the CDR3 is TGCGCCAGCACCCGATTTAGGACGACTAGCGGGGGGGCCATGACGGCAGATACGCAGTATTTT. Encoded protein: CASTRFRTTSGGAMTADTQYF.

The J gene is TRBJ2-3, the V gene TRBV20-1, with D maybe TRBD2 (5 bases). CDR3 length equals 13 residues. CDR1 is DFQATT, CDR2 SNEGSKA, per germline (reference sequence). V was cut by 7 bases and J by 0 bases, with 11 bases left in between. This CDR3 reads CSVLRGSTDTQYF. CDR3 sequence (DNA): TGCAGTGTACTCCGGGGAAGCACAGATACGCAGTATTTT.

This clonotype has only one observation. The chain joins TRBV4-2 to TRBJ2-1; D may be TRBD1 or TRBD2 (6 bases each). The CDR3 contains 18 residues. V was cut by 1 base and J by 10 bases, with 26 bases left in between. The germline V gene encodes CDR1 LGHNA and CDR2 YNFKEQ. Here the CDR3 DNA reads TGTGCCAGCAGCCAAGGTGCGACTAGGGGAGGACAGACAACAGAGCAGTTCTTC. Amino acid sequence: CASSQGATRGGQTTEQFF.

The chain combines TRBV4-1 with TRBJ2-7; D is unclear. The ends were cut back, 0 bases at V and 2 bases at J, with 8 bases in the middle. The CDR3 spans 14 residues. Germline CDR1 is MGHRA and CDR2 is YSYEKL. CDR3 residues: CASSQDRFPYEQYF. CDR3 bases: TGCGCCAGCAGCCAAGACAGATTCCCCTACGAGCAGTACTTC.

V usage is TRBV4-2 and J usage is TRBJ2-3; TRBD1 matches 8 bases. Germline V gene data show CDR1 as LGHNA and CDR2 as YNFKEQ. The V segment lost 0 bases and the J segment 7 bases; nucleotides outside the gene matches: 9. The CDR3 has 16 amino acids. CDR3 DNA: TGTGCCAGCAGCCAAGAAATTGGGCAGGGGGCCTATACGCAGTATTTT. The encoded protein is CASSQEIGQGAYTQYF.

V gene TRBV7-2 combines with J gene TRBJ2-4; 7 bases map to TRBD2. Germline V gives CDR1 SGHTA, CDR2 FQGNSA. Unmatched junction bases numbered 5, after V lost 1 base and J lost 5 bases. The CDR3 totals 15 residues. The CDR3, as DNA: TGTGCCAGCAGCTTAGGGGGGGGGTGGGAAAACATTCAGTACTTC. It specifies CASSLGGGWENIQYF.

This clonotype has only a few counts. This chain links TRBV2 with TRBJ1-2; no firm D call. V was cut by 3 bases and J by 5 bases, with 10 bases left in between. The CDR3 length is 13 residues. The germline V gene encodes CDR1 SNHLY and CDR2 FYNNEI. The CDR3 DNA follows: TGTGCCAGCAGTGACGGTCGGGCTTATGGCTACACCTTC. Translated, it gives CASSDGRAYGYTF.

This clonotype was recorded many times. The CDR3, as DNA: TGTGCCAGCAGCTTACGCCAGGGGGTCAATGGCTACACCTTC. It specifies CASSLRQGVNGYTF. The rearrangement joins TRBV7-9 to TRBJ1-2, with TRBD1 identical over 7 bases. J lost 6 bases, V lost 2 bases, and 6 bases had no gene match. Germline V gives CDR1 SEHNR, CDR2 FQNEAQ (reference sequence). CDR3 size: 14 residues.

The chain joins TRBV20-1 to TRBJ2-3; 9 bases match TRBD2. The V gene end was trimmed by 1 base and the J gene end by 10 bases; junction bases not matched to a gene: 9. The germline CDR1 and CDR2 sequences are DFQATT and SNEGSKA (reference sequence). The CDR3 length is 14 residues. CDR3 bases: TGCAGTGCTAGAGGGCGGGAGGGCCGGATGGCGCAGTATTTT. Translation: CSARGREGRMAQYF.

V is TRBV27 and J is TRBJ1-5; D is unclear. V lost 0 bases to trimming and J lost 0 bases, with 15 bases between them. Germline loops: CDR1 MNHEY, CDR2 SMNVEV (reference sequence). The CDR3 has 18 amino acids. The CDR3, as DNA: TGTGCCAGCAGTTTATCTGCCCGTGACACCGTTAGCAATCAGCCCCAGCATTTT. Residues: CASSLSARDTVSNQPQHF.

This clonotype was detected a few times. The rearrangement links TRBV25-1 to TRBJ2-5; TRBD1 might be the D (6 bases). The CDR3 has 14 residues. The germline gives CDR1 MGHDK, CDR2 SYGVNS. V was clipped by 2 bases and J by 10 bases, with 17 bases between them. The CDR3 spells CASSEAGQPRDQYF. Written as DNA, the CDR3 is TGTGCCAGCAGTGAAGCTGGACAGCCAAGGGACCAGTACTTC.

This clonotype occurred a few times. The gene calls are TRBV27 and TRBJ2-1, with D tentatively TRBD2 (6 bases). CDR1 is MNHEY and CDR2 is SMNVEV in the germline V gene (reference sequence). There are 18 residues in the CDR3. Trimming cost V 2 bases and J 5 bases, with 22 bases left between them. The DNA for the CDR3 is TGTGCCAGCAGTTTAAGGTTTGGGCGGGAAGATACTCACAATGAGCAGTTCTTC. Its translation: CASSLRFGREDTHNEQFF.

This clonotype was observed a few times. The chain employs TRBV28 and TRBJ1-1; D is unclear. CDR3 length: 12 residues. Germline CDR1 is MDHEN and CDR2 is SYDVKM. Between the trimmed V and J ends, which lost 5 bases and 5 bases, there was a span of 9 bases. As DNA, the CDR3 is TGTGCCAGCAGTCCCTCGGAGACTGAAGCTTTCTTT. This sequence encodes CASSPSETEAFF.

DNA for the CDR3: TGTGCCAGCAGCCGGCGCCTCATCGGGAACGAGCAGTACTTC. It translates to CASSRRLIGNEQYF. This chain joins TRBV3-1 and TRBJ2-7; perhaps TRBD2 as D (5 bases). V lost 4 bases, J lost 5 bases, and 15 bases lay in between. The CDR3 length is 14 residues. Germline V gene sequence: CDR1 LGHDT, CDR2 YNNKEL (reference sequence).

The gene calls are TRBV5-1 and TRBJ1-2; unclear D gene. CDR3 size: 13 residues. Germline-derived CDR1 and CDR2 are SGHRS and YFSETQ. Trimming cost V 0 bases and J 6 bases, with 9 bases left between them. The CDR3 DNA is TGCGCCAGCAGCTTGGCCGACGGGAATGGCTACACCTTC. Translated, it gives CASSLADGNGYTF.

There are many counts of this clonotype. The V call is TRBV5-5, the J call TRBJ2-3, with a tentative D call TRBD1 (5 bases). V dropped 5 bases and J dropped 3 bases, with 13 bases sitting between them. This CDR3 comprises 14 residues. Germline CDR1 SGHKS, CDR2 YYEKEE (reference sequence). The CDR3 bases are TGTGCCAGCAGTTCAGGGTTGGGGACAGATACGCAGTATTTT. This encodes CASSSGLGTDTQYF.

This clonotype was seen a few times. The chain carries TRBV7-8 and TRBJ1-6; 8 bases fit TRBD1. The germline V gene has CDR1 SGHVS and CDR2 FQNEAQ. This CDR3 region has 20 residues. V shed 4 bases, J shed 2 bases, and the junction held 16 bases outside the gene matches. CDR3 DNA: TGTGCCAGCAGCTCCCCGGCTGGTCAGGGGGCTCTAACCTATAATTCACCCCTCCACTTT. Residues: CASSSPAGQGALTYNSPLHF. Full variable domain (remainder filled in from reference TRBV7-8 and TRBJ1-6): GAGVSQSPRYKVAKRGQDVALRCDPISGHVSLFWYQQALGQGPEFLTYFQNEAQLDKSGLPSDRFFAERPEGSVSTLKIQRTQQEDSAVYLCASSSPAGQGALTYNSPLHFGNGTRLTVT.

The V gene is TRBV20-1, the J gene TRBJ2-1, with 11 bases that match TRBD2. The end of the DNA aligns better with TRBJ2-7, so the J call may be wrong. CDR1 is DFQATT and CDR2 is SNEGSKA in the germline V gene (reference sequence). This CDR3 is 16 amino acids long. The CDR3 reads CSACSPSGGSYNEQYF. The CDR3 DNA is TGCAGTGCCTGCTCCCCTAGCGGGGGGTCCTACAATGAGCAGTACTTC.

This clonotype was seen only a few times. The chain recombines TRBV4-1 with TRBJ2-1; D might be TRBD2 (6 bases). This CDR3 is built from 17 residues. V was trimmed by 1 base and J by 7 bases, leaving 20 bases between them. Germline V gene lookup returns CDR1 MGHRA and CDR2 YSYEKL. In nucleotides, the CDR3 is TGCGCCAGCAGCCAAGTTAACGCGGGACTTCTTATTAATGAGCAGTTCTTC. This sequence encodes CASSQVNAGLLINEQFF.

This chain joins TRBV12-3 or TRBV12-4 and TRBJ2-3; 11 bases map to TRBD2. This CDR3 spans 16 amino acids. Trimming removed 5 bases from V and 0 bases from J; junction bases left unmatched: 4. CDR3 DNA sequence: TGTGCCAGCAGTAAGGGACTAGCGGCTAGCACAGATACGCAGTATTTT. It translates to CASSKGLAASTDTQYF.